These 19 T cell receptor beta chains came from one sample sequenced in a study of blood T cell repertoires in COVID-19. Sequencing was performed with immunoSEQ multiplex PCR; in TCRdb, only in-frame clones are kept and a portion is missing. The sample lists tens of thousands of clones, 85% to 90% occurring once. Sequenced material: peripheral blood. The receptors shown here come from a woman older than 75 in a cohort sampled during active or convalescent COVID-19.

The table lists this clone with a few counts. This chain links TRBV4-1 with TRBJ2-1; perhaps TRBD2 as D (6 bases). The CDR3 runs to 15 residues. The ends were cut back, 0 bases at V and 9 bases at J, with 15 bases in the middle. CDR1 is MGHRA, CDR2 YSYEKL, per germline. DNA for the CDR3: TGCGCCAGCAGCCAAGATGCACTAGCATCGGGTGAGCAGTTCTTC. It encodes CASSQDALASGEQFF.

This clone was detected only a few times. Here the CDR3 reads CASSYLGSGGTQYF. As DNA, the CDR3 is TGTGCCAGCAGTTACCTGGGGAGCGGGGGGACCCAGTACTTC. The chain is built from TRBV6-5 and TRBJ2-5; 8 nucleotides align to TRBD2. The germline CDR1 and CDR2 sequences are MNHEY and SVGAGI. The CDR3 length is 14 residues. V lost 2 bases, J lost 7 bases, and 6 bases stayed unmatched.

This chain links TRBV5-1 with TRBJ1-2, with 9 bases aligning to TRBD1. The CDR3 runs to 14 residues. The germline V gene encodes CDR1 SGHRS and CDR2 YFSETQ. Unmatched junction bases numbered 7, after V lost 4 bases and J lost 6 bases. The CDR3 here is CASSPTTGGDGYTF. The CDR3 DNA reads as TGCGCCAGCAGCCCAACAACAGGGGGCGATGGCTACACCTTC.

The V and J genes are TRBV7-6 and TRBJ2-2, with 10 bases fitting TRBD2. This CDR3 spans 16 amino acids. The germline CDR1 and CDR2 sequences are SGHVS and FNYEAQ. Germline trimming cut 5 bases from V and 4 bases from J; bases unmatched to any gene: 7. The CDR3 loop reads CASSRTSGATTGELFF. For the CDR3, the DNA is TGTGCCAGCAGCCGGACTAGCGGAGCGACCACCGGGGAGCTGTTTTTT.

The chain recombines TRBV19 with TRBJ1-2; TRBD1 might be the D (5 bases). There are 14 residues in the CDR3. From germline, CDR1 is LNHDA and CDR2 SQIVND (reference sequence). The V end lost 1 base, the J end lost 0 bases, and 6 bases lay between the germline ends. CDR3: CASSIGTSNYGYTF. The CDR3 bases are TGTGCCAGTAGTATAGGGACATCTAACTATGGCTACACCTTC.

This clone has a single count. The V call is TRBV6-5, the J call TRBJ2-1, with 7 bases that match TRBD2. The junction had 6 bases not matched to a gene; V was cut back by 11 bases and J by 5 bases. CDR3 size: 12 residues. CDR1 is MNHEY and CDR2 is SVGAGI in the germline V gene. The CDR3 protein is CASRAGNNEQFF. CDR3 nucleotides: TGTGCCTCCAGAGCGGGGAACAATGAGCAGTTCTTC.

The chain recombines TRBV11-3 with TRBJ2-1, with D maybe TRBD2 (7 bases). V lost 5 bases to trimming and J lost 2 bases, with 22 bases between them. The V gene's germline CDR1 is SGHNT and CDR2 YENEEA. The CDR3 loop spans 18 amino acids. The CDR3 DNA sequence: TGTGCCAGCAGCGGTCTAGCGGAGGGGGGCCCTACCTACAATGAGCAGTTCTTC. Protein sequence: CASSGLAEGGPTYNEQFF.

This chain uses TRBV28 with TRBJ1-1; 7 bases match TRBD1. After removal of 5 bases from V and 12 bases from J, the junction contained 9 bases not matched to a gene. The CDR3 contains 12 residues. Germline V gene lookup returns CDR1 MDHEN and CDR2 SYDVKM. The CDR3 coding sequence is TGTGCCAGCAGTCCCCCTCAGGGGGGAACTTTCTTT. It specifies CASSPPQGGTFF.

V is TRBV19 and J is TRBJ1-2; D is ambiguous. The CDR3 spans 12 residues. CDR1 is LNHDA, CDR2 SQIVND, per germline (reference sequence). The V gene lost 3 bases and the J gene lost 0 bases, with 2 bases spanning the gap. Written as DNA, the CDR3 is TGTGCCAGTAGTATCACTAACTATGGCTACACCTTC. It specifies CASSITNYGYTF.

CDR3 sequence (DNA): TGTGCCAGTACCGTACAGGGGGCTGACTATGGCTACACCTTC. Translation gives CASTVQGADYGYTF. This chain uses TRBV19 with TRBJ1-2, with TRBD1 identical over 9 bases. The CDR3 spans 14 residues. Germline CDR1 is LNHDA and CDR2 is SQIVND (reference sequence). V shed 7 bases, J shed 3 bases, and the junction held 6 bases outside the gene matches. The full variable domain, completed using reference TRBV19 and TRBJ1-2, is DGGITQSPKYLFRKEGQNVTLSCEQNLNHDAMYWYRQDPGQGLRLIYYSQIVNDFQKGDIAEGYSVSREKKESFPLTVTSAQKNPTAFYLCASTVQGADYGYTFGSGTRLTVV.

The J gene is TRBJ2-3, the V gene TRBV28; possibly TRBD2 for D (6 bases). CDR3 size: 15 residues. V gave up 5 bases and J gave up 3 bases, with 15 bases separating them. From germline, CDR1 is MDHEN and CDR2 SYDVKM. The CDR3 loop reads CASSLARRGTDTQYF. The CDR3, as DNA: TGTGCCAGCAGTCTTGCAAGGAGGGGAACAGATACGCAGTATTTT.

The chain uses TRBV6-5 and TRBJ1-2; tentatively, D is TRBD1 (5 bases). This CDR3 contains 15 residues. Trimming removed 7 bases at V and 8 bases at J, with 23 bases between. Germline V lookup: CDR1 MNHEY, CDR2 SVGAGI. The CDR3 nucleotides are TGTGCCAGCATCAGCGCCAAGGCGGGGGAGATCGGCTACACCTTC. Translated: CASISAKAGEIGYTF.

This chain connects TRBV24-1 to TRBJ2-3; no firm D call. Germline CDR1 is KGHDR and CDR2 is SFDVKD. With 10 bases removed from V and 1 base from J, the gap between germline ends came to 11 bases. The CDR3 sequence is 13 residues long. The DNA for the CDR3 is TGTGCCACAACCTCCCGGGGCACAGATACGCAGTATTTT. Translation: CATTSRGTDTQYF.

The chain carries TRBV15 and TRBJ1-1, with D tentatively TRBD1 (5 bases). Germline values: CDR1 LNHNV, CDR2 YYDKDF (reference sequence). V lost 0 bases and J lost 4, with 9 bases in between. The CDR3 covers 14 residues. The CDR3 sequence is CATSRDRGSTEAFF. CDR3 nucleotide sequence: TGTGCCACCAGCAGAGATCGGGGGAGCACTGAAGCTTTCTTT.

The V gene is TRBV28, the J gene TRBJ1-2, with a possible D match to TRBD1 (5 bases). CDR1 is MDHEN and CDR2 is SYDVKM in the germline V gene. V was pared by 8 bases and J by 5 bases, with 12 bases between. The CDR3 sequence is 12 residues long. The CDR3 loop reads CASAAGSYGYTF. As DNA, the CDR3 is TGTGCCAGCGCTGCAGGGTCGTATGGCTACACCTTC.

The chain recombines TRBV7-6 with TRBJ1-4; 9 bases map to TRBD1. J was trimmed by 7 bases and V by 6 bases; bases with no gene match: 12. Germline V gene data show CDR1 as SGHVS and CDR2 as FNYEAQ. The CDR3 covers 16 residues. DNA for the CDR3: TGTGCCAGCAGAGCTAACAGGGGGCCGATGGGTGAAAAACTGTTTTTT. It translates to CASRANRGPMGEKLFF.

The chain recombines TRBV3-1 (or the pseudogene TRBV3-2) with TRBJ1-1; no firm D call. With 1 base removed from V and 7 bases from J, the gap between germline ends came to 7 bases. The CDR3 spans 12 residues. CDR1 and CDR2 from the germline V gene are LGHDT and YNNKEL (reference sequence). The CDR3 sequence is CASSQVSGEAFF. The CDR3 DNA reads as TGTGCCAGCAGCCAAGTTTCCGGTGAAGCTTTCTTT.

This rearrangement joins TRBV5-1 to TRBJ1-4; the D gene is possibly TRBD1 (6 bases). CDR1 SGHRS and CDR2 YFSETQ come from the germline V gene. With 0 bases removed from V and 8 bases from J, the gap between germline ends came to 11 bases. The CDR3 has 14 residues. The CDR3 DNA is TGCGCCAGCAGCTTGGGCAGGGGTTTGGAAAAACTGTTTTTT. Translation gives CASSLGRGLEKLFF.

This clone was seen a few times. V is TRBV10-2 and J is TRBJ2-3; 7 positions match TRBD2. V gave up 8 bases and J gave up 7 bases; unmatched junction bases: 6. The length of the CDR3 is 12 residues. Germline CDR1 reads WSHSY; CDR2 reads SAAADI. CDR3 nucleotides: TGCGCCAGCGGGGGGGGAGTGAATACGCAGTATTTT. Protein product: CASGGGVNTQYF.